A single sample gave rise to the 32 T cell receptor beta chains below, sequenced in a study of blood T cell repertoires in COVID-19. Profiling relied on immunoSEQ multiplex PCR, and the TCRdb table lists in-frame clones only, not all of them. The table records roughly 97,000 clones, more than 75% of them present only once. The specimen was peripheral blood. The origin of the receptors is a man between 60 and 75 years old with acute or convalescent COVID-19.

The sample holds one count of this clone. CDR3 bases: TGCAGCGTCACTAGCGGGAGTCCCTCCTACAATGAGCAGTTCTTC. Translating gives CSVTSGSPSYNEQFF. This chain connects TRBV29-1 to TRBJ2-1, with 11 bases identical to TRBD2. The CDR3 spans 15 residues. V lost 6 bases to trimming and J lost 0 bases; unmatched junction nucleotides: 4. Germline V CDR1 and CDR2: SQVTM, ANQGSEA.

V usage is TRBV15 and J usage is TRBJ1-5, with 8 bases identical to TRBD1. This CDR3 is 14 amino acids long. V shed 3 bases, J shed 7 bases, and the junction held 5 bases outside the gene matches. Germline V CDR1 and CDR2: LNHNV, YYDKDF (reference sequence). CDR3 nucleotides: TGTGCCACCAGCAGGGACAGGGTGTTGCAGCCCCAGCATTTT. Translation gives CATSRDRVLQPQHF. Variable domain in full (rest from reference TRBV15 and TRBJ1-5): DAMVIQNPRYQVTQFGKPVTLSCSQTLNHNVMYWYQQKSSQAPKLLFHYYDKDFNNEADTPDNFQSRRPNTSFCFLDIRSPGLGDTAMYLCATSRDRVLQPQHFGDGTRLSIL.

The CDR3 nucleotides read TGCGCCAGCAGCTTCCGGACAGCTAACACCGGGGAGCTGTTTTTT. Residues: CASSFRTANTGELFF. V and J are TRBV5-1 and TRBJ2-2, with D perhaps matching TRBD1 (6 bases). V lost 2 bases and J lost 2, with 10 bases in between. In germline, CDR1 is SGHRS, CDR2 YFSETQ. The CDR3 spans 15 residues. Full variable domain (remainder filled in from reference TRBV5-1 and TRBJ2-2): KAGVTQTPRYLIKTRGQQVTLSCSPISGHRSVSWYQQTPGQGLQFLFEYFSETQRNKGNFPGRFSGRQFSNSRSEMNVSTLELGDSALYLCASSFRTANTGELFFGEGSRLTVL.

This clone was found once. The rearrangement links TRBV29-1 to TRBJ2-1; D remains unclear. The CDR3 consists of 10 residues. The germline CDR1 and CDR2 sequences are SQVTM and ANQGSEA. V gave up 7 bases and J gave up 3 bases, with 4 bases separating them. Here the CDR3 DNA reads TGCAGCGCCGTCTACAATGAGCAGTTCTTC. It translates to CSAVYNEQFF.

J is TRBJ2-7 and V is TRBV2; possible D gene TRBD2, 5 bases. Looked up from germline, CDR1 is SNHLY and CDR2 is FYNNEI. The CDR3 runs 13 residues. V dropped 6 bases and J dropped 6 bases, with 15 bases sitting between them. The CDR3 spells CASRREGSTEQYF. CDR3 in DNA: TGTGCCAGCAGGAGGGAAGGGTCAACCGAGCAGTACTTC.

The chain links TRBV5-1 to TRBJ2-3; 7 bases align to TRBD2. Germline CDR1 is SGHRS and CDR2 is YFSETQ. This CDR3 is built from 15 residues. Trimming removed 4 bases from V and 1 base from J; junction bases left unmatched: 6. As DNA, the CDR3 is TGCGCCAGCAGCCCTACTAGCGCCCGCACAGATACGCAGTATTTT. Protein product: CASSPTSARTDTQYF.

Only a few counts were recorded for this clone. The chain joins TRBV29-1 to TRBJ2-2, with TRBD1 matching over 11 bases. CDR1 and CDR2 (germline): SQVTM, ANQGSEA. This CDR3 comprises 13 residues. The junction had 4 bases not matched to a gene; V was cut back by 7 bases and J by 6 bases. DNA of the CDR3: TGCAGCGCAGAGGGACAGGGGGCCGGGGAGCTGTTTTTT. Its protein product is CSAEGQGAGELFF.

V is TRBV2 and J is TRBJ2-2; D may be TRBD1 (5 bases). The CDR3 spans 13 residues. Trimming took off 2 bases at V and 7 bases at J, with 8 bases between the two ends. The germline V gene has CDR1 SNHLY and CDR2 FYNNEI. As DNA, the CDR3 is TGTGCCAGCAGTGAACAGGGATTCGGGGAGCTGTTTTTT. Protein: CASSEQGFGELFF.

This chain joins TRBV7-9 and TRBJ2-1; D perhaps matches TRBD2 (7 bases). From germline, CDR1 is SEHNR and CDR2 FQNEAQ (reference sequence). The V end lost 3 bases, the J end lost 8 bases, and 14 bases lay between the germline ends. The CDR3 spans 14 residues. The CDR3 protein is CASSLGGLTHEQFF. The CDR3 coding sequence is TGTGCCAGCAGCTTGGGGGGGCTGACCCATGAGCAGTTCTTC. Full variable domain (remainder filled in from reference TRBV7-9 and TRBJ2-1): DTGVSQNPRHKITKRGQNVTFRCDPISEHNRLYWYRQTLGQGPEFLTYFQNEAQLEKSRLLSDRFSAERPKGSFSTLEIQRTEQGDSAMYLCASSLGGLTHEQFFGPGTRLTVL.

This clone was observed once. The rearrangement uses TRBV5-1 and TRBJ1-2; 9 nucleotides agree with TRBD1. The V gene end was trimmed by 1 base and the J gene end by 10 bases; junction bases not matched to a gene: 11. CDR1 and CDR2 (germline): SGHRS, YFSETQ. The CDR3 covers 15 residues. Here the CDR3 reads CASSLKGGTGLSYTF. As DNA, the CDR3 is TGCGCCAGCAGCTTGAAGGGTGGGACAGGGTTGTCCTACACCTTC.

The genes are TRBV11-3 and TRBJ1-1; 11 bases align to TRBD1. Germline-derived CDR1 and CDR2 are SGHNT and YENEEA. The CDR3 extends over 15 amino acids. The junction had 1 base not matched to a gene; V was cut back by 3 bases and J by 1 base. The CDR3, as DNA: TGTGCCAGCAGCTTGGGACAGGGGGAGAACACTGAAGCTTTCTTT. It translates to CASSLGQGENTEAFF.

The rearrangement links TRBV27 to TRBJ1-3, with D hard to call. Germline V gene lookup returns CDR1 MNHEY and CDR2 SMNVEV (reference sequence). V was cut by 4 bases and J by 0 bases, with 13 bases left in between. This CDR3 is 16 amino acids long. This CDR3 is CASSSAYSLSGNTIYF. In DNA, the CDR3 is TGTGCCAGCAGTTCCGCGTACAGCCTCTCTGGAAACACCATATATTTT.

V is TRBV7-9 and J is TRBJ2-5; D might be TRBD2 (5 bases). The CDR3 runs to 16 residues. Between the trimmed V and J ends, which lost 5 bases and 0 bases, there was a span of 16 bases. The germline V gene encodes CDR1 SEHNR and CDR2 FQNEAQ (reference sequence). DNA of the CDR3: TGTGCCAGCAGCCCGGGGTACCGAGGGTACCAAGAGACCCAGTACTTC. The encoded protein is CASSPGYRGYQETQYF.

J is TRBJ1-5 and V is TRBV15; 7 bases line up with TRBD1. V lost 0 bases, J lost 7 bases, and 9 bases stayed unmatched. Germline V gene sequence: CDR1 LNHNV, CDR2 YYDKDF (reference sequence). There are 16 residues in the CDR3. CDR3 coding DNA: TGTGCCACCAGCAGAGATCGAGACAGGGTTGGGCAGCCCCAGCATTTT. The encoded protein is CATSRDRDRVGQPQHF.

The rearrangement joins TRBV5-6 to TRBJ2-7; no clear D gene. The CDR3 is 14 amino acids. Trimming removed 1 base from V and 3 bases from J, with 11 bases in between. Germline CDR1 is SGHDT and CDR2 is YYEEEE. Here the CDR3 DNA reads TGTGCCAGCAGCTTGCGAGGATCGGGCTACGAGCAGTACGTC. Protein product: CASSLRGSGYEQYV.

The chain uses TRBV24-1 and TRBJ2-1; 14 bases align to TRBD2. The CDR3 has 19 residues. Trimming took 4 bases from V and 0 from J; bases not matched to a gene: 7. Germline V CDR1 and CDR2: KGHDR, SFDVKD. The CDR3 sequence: CATSDPGTSGRGSYNEQFF. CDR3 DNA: TGTGCCACCAGTGACCCTGGGACTAGCGGGAGAGGCTCCTACAATGAGCAGTTCTTC.

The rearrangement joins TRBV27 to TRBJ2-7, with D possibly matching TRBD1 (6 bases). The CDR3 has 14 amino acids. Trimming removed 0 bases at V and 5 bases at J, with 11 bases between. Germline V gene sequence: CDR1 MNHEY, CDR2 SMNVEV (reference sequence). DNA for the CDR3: TGTGCCAGCAGTTTATCGCAGGACAGAAACGAGCAGTACTTC. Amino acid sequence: CASSLSQDRNEQYF.

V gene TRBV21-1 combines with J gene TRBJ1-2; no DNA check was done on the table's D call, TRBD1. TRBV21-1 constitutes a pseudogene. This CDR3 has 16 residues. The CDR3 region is CASSPKRDRGAYGYTF. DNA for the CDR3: TGTGCCAGCAGCCCAAAGAGGGACAGGGGCGCCTATGGCTACACCTTC.

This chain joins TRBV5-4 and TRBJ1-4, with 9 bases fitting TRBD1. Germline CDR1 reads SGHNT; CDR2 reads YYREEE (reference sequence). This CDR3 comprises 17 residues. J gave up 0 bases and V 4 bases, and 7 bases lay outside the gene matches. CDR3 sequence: CASSPDRGSATNEKLFF. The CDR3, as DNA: TGTGCCAGCAGCCCCGACAGGGGGTCGGCAACTAATGAAAAACTGTTTTTT.

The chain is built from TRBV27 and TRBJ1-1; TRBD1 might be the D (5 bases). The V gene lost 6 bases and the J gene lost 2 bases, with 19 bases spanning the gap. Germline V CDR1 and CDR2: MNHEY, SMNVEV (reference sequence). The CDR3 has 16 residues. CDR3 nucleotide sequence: TGTGCCAGCAGGACGTCAGGGTTCAGCCGAAACACTGAAGCTTTCTTT. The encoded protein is CASRTSGFSRNTEAFF.

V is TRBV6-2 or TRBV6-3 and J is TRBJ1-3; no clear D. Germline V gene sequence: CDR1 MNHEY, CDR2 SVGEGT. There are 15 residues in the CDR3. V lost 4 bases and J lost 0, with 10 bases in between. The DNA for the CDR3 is TGTGCCAGCAGTTGGAGCAGCGCCTCTGGAAACACCATATATTTT. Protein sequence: CASSWSSASGNTIYF.

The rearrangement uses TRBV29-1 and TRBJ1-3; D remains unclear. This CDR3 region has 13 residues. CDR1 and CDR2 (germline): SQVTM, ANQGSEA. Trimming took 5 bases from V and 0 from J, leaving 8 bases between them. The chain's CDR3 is CSVRGSSGNTIYF. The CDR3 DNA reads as TGCAGCGTTCGAGGCAGCTCTGGAAACACCATATATTTT.

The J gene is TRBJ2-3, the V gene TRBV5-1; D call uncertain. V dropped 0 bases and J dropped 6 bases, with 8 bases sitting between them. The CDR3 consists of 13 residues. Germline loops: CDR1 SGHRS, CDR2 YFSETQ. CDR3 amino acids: CASSLGSADTQYF. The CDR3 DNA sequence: TGCGCCAGCAGCTTGGGGAGTGCGGATACGCAGTATTTT.

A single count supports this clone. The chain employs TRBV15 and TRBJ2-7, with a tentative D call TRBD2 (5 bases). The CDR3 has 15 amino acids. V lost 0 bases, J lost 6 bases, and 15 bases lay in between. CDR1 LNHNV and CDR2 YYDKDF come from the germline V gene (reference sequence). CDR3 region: CATSRDPGIVGEQYF. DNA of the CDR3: TGTGCCACCAGCAGAGATCCCGGGATAGTGGGCGAGCAGTACTTC.

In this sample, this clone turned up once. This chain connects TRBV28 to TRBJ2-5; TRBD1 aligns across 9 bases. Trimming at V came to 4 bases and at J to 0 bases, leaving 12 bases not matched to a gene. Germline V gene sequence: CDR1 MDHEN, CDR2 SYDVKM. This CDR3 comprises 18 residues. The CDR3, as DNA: TGTGCCAGCAGTTCCCCGGGACAGGGAGGAACCAACCAAGAGACCCAGTACTTC. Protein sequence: CASSSPGQGGTNQETQYF.

CDR3 nucleotide sequence: TGCAGCGCGGCGGAGGGGACGAACACTGAAGCTTTCTTT. Translation gives CSAAEGTNTEAFF. The V gene is TRBV29-1, the J gene TRBJ1-1, with D perhaps matching TRBD1 (5 bases). The V end lost 7 bases, the J end lost 1 base, and 13 bases lay between the germline ends. Germline values: CDR1 SQVTM, CDR2 ANQGSEA. The CDR3 totals 13 residues. The full variable domain, rest sourced from reference TRBV29-1 and TRBJ1-1, is SAVISQKPSRDICQRGTSLTIQCQVDSQVTMMFWYRQQPGQSLTLIATANQGSEATYESGFVIDKFPISRPNLTFSTLTVSNMSPEDSSIYLCSAAEGTNTEAFFGQGTRLTVV.

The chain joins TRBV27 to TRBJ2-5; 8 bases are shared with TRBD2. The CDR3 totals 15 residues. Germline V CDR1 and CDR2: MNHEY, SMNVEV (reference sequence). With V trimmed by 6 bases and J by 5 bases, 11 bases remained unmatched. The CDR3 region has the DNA TGTGCCAGCAGGAGTCCAGGAGCGGGAGCTGAGACCCAGTACTTC. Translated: CASRSPGAGAETQYF.

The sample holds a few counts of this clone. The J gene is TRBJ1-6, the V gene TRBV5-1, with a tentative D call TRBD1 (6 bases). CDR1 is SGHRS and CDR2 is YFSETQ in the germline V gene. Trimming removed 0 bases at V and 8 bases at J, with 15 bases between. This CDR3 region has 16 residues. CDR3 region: CASSLDWGGRYSPLHF. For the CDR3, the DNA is TGCGCCAGCAGCTTGGATTGGGGGGGCAGGTATTCACCCCTCCACTTT. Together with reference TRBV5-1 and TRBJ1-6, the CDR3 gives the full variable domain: KAGVTQTPRYLIKTRGQQVTLSCSPISGHRSVSWYQQTPGQGLQFLFEYFSETQRNKGNFPGRFSGRQFSNSRSEMNVSTLELGDSALYLCASSLDWGGRYSPLHFGNGTRLTVT.

The CDR3 loop is CASSESRLAGSYNEQFF. In DNA form, the CDR3 reads TGCGCCAGCAGTGAGTCGAGACTAGCGGGCTCCTACAATGAGCAGTTCTTC. V gene TRBV10-1 combines with J gene TRBJ2-1; 10 positions agree with TRBD2. Unmatched junction bases numbered 2, after V lost 0 bases and J lost 0 bases. Germline V gene lookup returns CDR1 WNHNN and CDR2 SYGVQD (reference sequence). This CDR3 spans 17 amino acids.

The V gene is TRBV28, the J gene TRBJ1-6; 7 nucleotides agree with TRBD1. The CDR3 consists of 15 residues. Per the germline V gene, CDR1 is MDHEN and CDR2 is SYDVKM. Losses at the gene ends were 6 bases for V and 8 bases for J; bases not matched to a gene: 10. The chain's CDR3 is CASRKLTGEDSPLHF. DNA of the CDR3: TGTGCCAGCAGGAAACTAACAGGGGAGGATTCACCCCTCCACTTT.

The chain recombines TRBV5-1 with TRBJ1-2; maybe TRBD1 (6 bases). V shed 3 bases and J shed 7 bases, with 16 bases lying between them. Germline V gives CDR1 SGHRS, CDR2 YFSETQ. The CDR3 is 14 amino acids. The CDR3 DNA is TGCGCCAGCAGCTCTCCGGGGGGCGTTGGTGGCTACACCTTC. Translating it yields CASSSPGGVGGYTF.

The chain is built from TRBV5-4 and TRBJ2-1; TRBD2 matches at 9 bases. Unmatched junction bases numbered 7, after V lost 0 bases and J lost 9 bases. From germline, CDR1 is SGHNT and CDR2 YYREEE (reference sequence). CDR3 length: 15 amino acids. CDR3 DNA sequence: TGTGCCAGCAGCTTGGATGCGGGAGGGCCGGGTGAGCAGTTCTTC. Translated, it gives CASSLDAGGPGEQFF. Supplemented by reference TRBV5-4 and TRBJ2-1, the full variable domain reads ETGVTQSPTHLIKTRGQQVTLRCSSQSGHNTVSWYQQALGQGPQFIFQYYREEENGRGNFPPRFSGLQFPNYSSELNVNALELDDSALYLCASSLDAGGPGEQFFGPGTRLTVL.